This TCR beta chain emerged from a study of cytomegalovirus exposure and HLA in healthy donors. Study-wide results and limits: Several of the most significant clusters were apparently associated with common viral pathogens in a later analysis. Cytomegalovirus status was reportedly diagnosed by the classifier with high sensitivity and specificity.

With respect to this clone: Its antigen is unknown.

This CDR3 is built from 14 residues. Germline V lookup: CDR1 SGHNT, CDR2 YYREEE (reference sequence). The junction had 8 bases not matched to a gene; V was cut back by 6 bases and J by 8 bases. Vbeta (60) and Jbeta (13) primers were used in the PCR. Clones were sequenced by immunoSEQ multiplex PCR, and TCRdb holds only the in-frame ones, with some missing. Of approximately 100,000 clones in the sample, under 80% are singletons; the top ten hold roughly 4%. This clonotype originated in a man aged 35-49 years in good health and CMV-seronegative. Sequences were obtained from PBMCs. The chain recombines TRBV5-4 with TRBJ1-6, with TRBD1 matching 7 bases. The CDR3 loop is CASKPGQSDSPLHF. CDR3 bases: TGTGCCAGCAAACCGGGACAGTCGGATTCACCCCTCCACTTT.